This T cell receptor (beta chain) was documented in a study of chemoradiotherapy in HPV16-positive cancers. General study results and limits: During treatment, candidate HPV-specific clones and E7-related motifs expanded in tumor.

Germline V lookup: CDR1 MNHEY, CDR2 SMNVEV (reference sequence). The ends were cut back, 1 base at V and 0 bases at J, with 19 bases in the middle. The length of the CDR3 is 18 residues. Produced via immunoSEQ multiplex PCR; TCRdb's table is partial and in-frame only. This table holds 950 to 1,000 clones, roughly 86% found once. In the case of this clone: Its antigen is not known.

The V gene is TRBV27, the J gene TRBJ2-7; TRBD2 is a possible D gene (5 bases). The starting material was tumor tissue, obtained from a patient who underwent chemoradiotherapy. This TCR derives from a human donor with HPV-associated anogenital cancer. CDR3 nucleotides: TGTGCCAGCAGTTTATTCCCCCCACTAGTTTCGTTCTCCTACGAGCAGTACTTC. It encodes CASSLFPPLVSFSYEQYF.